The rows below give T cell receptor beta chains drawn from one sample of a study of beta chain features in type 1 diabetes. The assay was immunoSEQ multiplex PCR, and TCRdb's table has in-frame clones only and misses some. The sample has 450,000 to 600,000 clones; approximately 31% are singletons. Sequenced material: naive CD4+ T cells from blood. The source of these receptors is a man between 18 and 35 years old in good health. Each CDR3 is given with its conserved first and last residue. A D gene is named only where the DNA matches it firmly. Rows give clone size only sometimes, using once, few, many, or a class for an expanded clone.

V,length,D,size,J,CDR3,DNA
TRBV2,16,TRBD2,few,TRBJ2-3,CATQGIGLARADTQYF,TGTGCCACACAAGGGATTGGACTAGCGAGGGCAGATACGCAGTATTTT
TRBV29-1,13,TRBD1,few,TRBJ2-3,CSVKKGAPDTQYF,TGCAGCGTTAAAAAGGGGGCCCCAGATACGCAGTATTTT
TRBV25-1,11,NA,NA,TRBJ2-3,CASSRTDTQYF,TGTGCCAGCAGTCGAACAGATACGCAGTATTTT
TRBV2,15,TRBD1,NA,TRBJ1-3,CASSQQGYSGNTIYF,TGTGCCAGCAGCCAACAGGGGTACTCTGGAAACACCATATATTTT
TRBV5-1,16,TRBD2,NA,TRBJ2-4,CASSTGLAGAKNIQYF,TGCGCCAGCAGCACCGGACTAGCGGGAGCCAAAAACATTCAGTACTTC
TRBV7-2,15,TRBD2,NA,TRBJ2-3,CASSRGTSLTDTQYF,TGTGCCAGCAGCCGCGGGACTAGCCTCACAGATACGCAGTATTTT
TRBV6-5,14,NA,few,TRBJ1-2,CASSYLDGRYGYTF,TGTGCCAGCAGTTACCTCGACGGACGCTATGGCTACACCTTC
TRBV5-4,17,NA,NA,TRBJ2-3,CASSLAARADYTDTQYF,TGTGCCAGCAGCTTGGCCGCGCGGGCAGACTACACAGATACGCAGTATTTT
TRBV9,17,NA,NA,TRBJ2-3,CASSGGRKGPSTDTQYF,TGTGCCAGCAGCGGGGGACGGAAGGGCCCTAGCACAGATACGCAGTATTTT
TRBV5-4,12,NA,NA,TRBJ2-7,CASSLSSYEQYF,TGTGCCAGCAGCTTGTCCTCCTACGAGCAGTACTTC
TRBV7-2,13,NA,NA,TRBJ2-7,CASSLEQGYEQYF,TGTGCCAGCAGCTTAGAACAGGGATACGAGCAGTACTTC
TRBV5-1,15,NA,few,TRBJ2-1,CASSSQGNSYNEQFF,TGCGCCAGCAGCTCCCAGGGGAACTCCTACAATGAGCAGTTCTTC
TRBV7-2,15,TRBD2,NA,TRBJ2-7,CASSSSGGAGYEQYF,TGTGCCAGCAGCTCTAGCGGGGGCGCAGGGTACGAGCAGTACTTC
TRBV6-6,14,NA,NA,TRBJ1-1,CASRPDGTNTEAFF,TGTGCCAGCAGACCCGACGGAACGAACACTGAAGCTTTCTTT
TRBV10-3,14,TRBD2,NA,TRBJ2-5,CAISEAGVGETQYF,TGTGCCATCAGTGAGGCGGGGGTTGGAGAGACCCAGTACTTC
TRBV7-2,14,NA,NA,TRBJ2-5,CASSPGQPPGAQYF,TGTGCCAGCAGCCCGGGACAGCCGCCGGGGGCCCAGTACTTC
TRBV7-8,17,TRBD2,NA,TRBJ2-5,CASSPARLAGVKETQYF,TGTGCCAGCAGCCCCGCCAGACTAGCGGGAGTGAAAGAGACCCAGTACTTC
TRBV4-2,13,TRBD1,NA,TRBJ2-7,CASSQVRGPAPYF,TGTGCCAGCAGCCAAGTCAGGGGGCCAGCCCCGTACTTC
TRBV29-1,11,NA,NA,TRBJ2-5,CSVAVQETQYF,TGCAGCGTTGCGGTGCAAGAGACCCAGTACTTC
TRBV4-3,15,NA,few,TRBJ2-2,CASSQGNLVFGELFF,TGCGCCAGCAGCCAAGGGAACTTAGTATTCGGGGAGCTGTTTTTT
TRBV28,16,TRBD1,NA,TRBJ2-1,CASSSTGTAIYNEQFF,TGTGCCAGCAGCTCAACCGGGACAGCGATATACAATGAGCAGTTCTTC
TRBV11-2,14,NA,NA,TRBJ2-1,CASSLEHGLTEQFF,TGTGCCAGCAGCTTAGAACACGGCCTCACCGAGCAGTTCTTC
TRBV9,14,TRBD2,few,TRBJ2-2,CAGSGKENTGELFF,TGTGCCGGTAGCGGGAAGGAGAACACCGGGGAGCTGTTTTTT
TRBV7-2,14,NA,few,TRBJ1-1,CASSLSEGVTEAFF,TGTGCCAGCAGCTTAAGTGAGGGGGTCACTGAAGCTTTCTTT
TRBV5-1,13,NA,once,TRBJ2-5,CASSLDVTETQYF,TGCGCCAGCAGCTTGGATGTAACGGAGACCCAGTACTTC
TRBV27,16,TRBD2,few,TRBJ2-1,CASSRDLAATRNEQFF,TGTGCCAGCAGCCGCGACCTAGCGGCTACAAGGAATGAGCAGTTCTTC
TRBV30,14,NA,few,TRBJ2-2,CAWDRSANTGELFF,TGTGCCTGGGACAGGTCCGCGAACACCGGGGAGCTGTTTTTT
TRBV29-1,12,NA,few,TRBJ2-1,CSVEDPSNEQFF,TGCAGCGTTGAAGACCCCAGCAATGAGCAGTTCTTC
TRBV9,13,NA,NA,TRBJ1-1,CASSVTTDLKAFF,TGTGCCAGCAGCGTTACAACAGACTTAAAAGCTTTCTTT
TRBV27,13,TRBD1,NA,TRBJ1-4,CASSLTGREKLFF,TGTGCCAGCAGTTTGACAGGGAGGGAAAAACTGTTTTTT
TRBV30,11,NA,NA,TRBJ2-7,CAWSVRYEQYF,TGTGCCTGGAGTGTGCGGTACGAGCAGTACTTC
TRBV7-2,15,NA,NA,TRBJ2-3,CASSPWGGTTDTQYF,TGTGCCAGCAGCCCCTGGGGCGGGACTACAGATACGCAGTATTTT
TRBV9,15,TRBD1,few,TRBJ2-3,CASRPGQGGTDTQYF,TGTGCCAGCAGGCCGGGACAGGGGGGCACAGATACGCAGTATTTT
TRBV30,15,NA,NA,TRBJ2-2,CAWSGGTPNTGELFF,TGTGCCTGGAGTGGAGGGACTCCTAACACCGGGGAGCTGTTTTTT
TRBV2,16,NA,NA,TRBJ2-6,CARLTVRPTGANVLTF,TGTGCCAGGTTGACAGTCCGCCCCACTGGGGCCAACGTCCTGACTTTC
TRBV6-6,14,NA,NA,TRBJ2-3,CASSPTGATDTQYF,TGTGCCAGCAGTCCGACAGGAGCCACAGATACGCAGTATTTT
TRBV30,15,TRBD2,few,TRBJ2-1,CAWSVGLARLNEQFF,TGTGCCTGGAGTGTGGGACTAGCGCGATTAAATGAGCAGTTCTTC
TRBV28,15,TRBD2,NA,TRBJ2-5,CASSLFASGEGTQYF,TGTGCCAGCAGTTTATTCGCTAGCGGCGAAGGGACCCAGTACTTC
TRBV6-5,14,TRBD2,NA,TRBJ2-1,CASSPSGIYNEQFF,TGTGCCAGCAGTCCTAGCGGGATCTACAATGAGCAGTTCTTC
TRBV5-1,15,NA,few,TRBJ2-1,CASSLTGSSYNEQFF,TGCGCCAGCAGCTTAACAGGCAGCTCCTACAATGAGCAGTTCTTC